These 20 T cell receptor beta chains share one sample of origin, sequenced in a study of identical twins. A single record per CDR3 protein comes from TCRdb applying MiXCR to the 5' RACE reads. The sample consists of 750,000 to 950,000 distinct CDR3 sequences, 9% to 15% of them appearing once. These data were also reused for a study on yellow fever vaccine responses in identical twins.

The sequenced sample was PBMCs. Receptors originate from a woman between 18 and 29 years old in good health.

The genes are TRBV11-2 and TRBJ2-2; the D is unclear. Germline V gene lookup returns CDR1 SGHAT and CDR2 FQNNGV. V was pared by 2 bases and J by 0 bases, with 13 bases between. The CDR3 length is 17 residues. The CDR3 loop reads CASSLFAGQSNTGELFF. The CDR3 nucleotides are TGTGCCAGCAGCTTATTTGCTGGGCAGTCGAACACCGGGGAGCTGTTTTTT.

In this sample, this clonotype turned up a few times. This chain connects TRBV12-3 or TRBV12-4 to TRBJ1-1; no clear D gene. This CDR3 comprises 14 residues. V shed 3 bases and J shed 4 bases, with 12 bases lying between them. CDR3 loop: CASSFPRTVTEAFF. CDR3 DNA sequence: TGTGCCAGCAGTTTCCCCAGGACTGTCACTGAAGCTTTCTTT.

The gene calls are TRBV10-3 and TRBJ2-3; maybe TRBD1 (6 bases). The V and J ends lost 2 bases and 2 bases respectively, with 14 bases between them. Germline V gene lookup returns CDR1 ENHRY and CDR2 SYGVKD. The CDR3 contains 16 residues. The CDR3 DNA reads TGTGCCATCAGTGAGGCCCAGGGGAGCTTCACAGATACGCAGTATTTT. As protein: CAISEAQGSFTDTQYF.

This clonotype has more than one count but fewer than ten. The chain employs TRBV10-3 and TRBJ2-2; 8 bases are shared with TRBD1. The trim removed 10 bases at V and 5 bases at J, leaving 15 bases unmatched. Germline lookup yields CDR1 ENHRY and CDR2 SYGVKD. The CDR3 sequence is 16 residues long. The chain's CDR3 is CATKDRAKSITGELFF. The CDR3, as DNA: TGTGCCACCAAGGACAGGGCGAAATCAATTACCGGGGAGCTGTTTTTT.

This clonotype came up a few times. The rearrangement uses TRBV20-1 and TRBJ2-5; TRBD2 aligns across 7 bases. Germline V gene data show CDR1 as DFQATT and CDR2 as SNEGSKA (reference sequence). There are 15 residues in the CDR3. V lost 0 bases to trimming and J lost 0 bases; unmatched junction nucleotides: 4. The chain's CDR3 is CSARDPAGYQETQYF. In nucleotides, the CDR3 is TGCAGTGCTAGAGACCCAGCGGGGTACCAAGAGACCCAGTACTTC.

The gene calls are TRBV4-1 and TRBJ2-1, with D possibly matching TRBD2 (6 bases). This CDR3 spans 16 amino acids. Trimming stripped 3 bases from V and 6 bases from J, with 18 bases between. CDR1 MGHRA and CDR2 YSYEKL come from the germline V gene. CDR3 region: CASSHLGRRVVNEQFF. In nucleotides, the CDR3 is TGCGCCAGCAGCCATCTGGGGCGGAGGGTTGTCAATGAGCAGTTCTTC.

This clonotype appeared a few times. This sequence joins TRBV3-1 and TRBJ2-2; D gene unclear. The CDR3 sequence is 12 residues long. Germline CDR1 and CDR2: LGHDT and YNNKEL (reference sequence). V lost 6 bases and J 6 bases, leaving 8 bases between the germline ends. CDR3 nucleotides: TGTGCCAGCAGGGATAAGGCCGGGGAGCTGTTTTTT. Its translation: CASRDKAGELFF.

This clonotype has a single count. The chain joins TRBV6-1 to TRBJ2-7, with D possibly matching TRBD1 (6 bases). This CDR3 has 14 amino acids. The V and J ends lost 6 bases and 2 bases respectively, with 14 bases between them. CDR1 and CDR2 (germline): MNHNS, SASEGT. CDR3 bases: TGTGCCAGCAGGCTGACGACAGGTACCTACGAGCAGTACGTC. It yields the protein CASRLTTGTYEQYV.

CDR3 sequence (DNA): TGTGCCAGCAGCGTAGTAACAGAGACTTATGGCTACACCTTC. It translates to CASSVVTETYGYTF. The chain combines TRBV9 with TRBJ1-2; D gene unclear. CDR1 SGDLS and CDR2 YYNGEE come from the germline V gene. The CDR3 totals 14 residues. Trimming cost V 0 bases and J 5 bases, with 11 bases left between them. Using reference TRBV9 and TRBJ1-2 for the parts outside the CDR3, the full variable domain is DSGVTQTPKHLITATGQRVTLRCSPRSGDLSVYWYQQSLDQGLQFLIQYYNGEERAKGNILERFSAQQFPDLHSELNLSSLELGDSALYFCASSVVTETYGYTFGSGTRLTVV.

Worth noting for this clonotype: A much larger clone lies a single base off, so this may be a read error. The gene calls are TRBV6-5 and TRBJ2-6, with D unresolved. CDR3 length equals 14 residues. Germline loops: CDR1 MNHEY, CDR2 SVGAGI. Deletions cut 4 bases from V and 0 bases from J, with 4 bases between. CDR3: CASSWVSGANVLTF. The CDR3 coding sequence is TGTGCCAGCAGTTGGGTCTCTGGGGCCAACGTCCTGACTTTC.

The chain employs TRBV29-1 and TRBJ2-3; tentatively, D is TRBD2 (5 bases). The CDR3 runs to 12 residues. CDR1 is SQVTM and CDR2 is ANQGSEA in the germline V gene. V was cut by 8 bases and J by 4 bases, with 13 bases left in between. CDR3 residues: CSTEGYSDTQYF. The CDR3 nucleotides read TGCAGCACCGAGGGCTACTCAGATACGCAGTATTTT.

The J gene is TRBJ2-5, the V gene TRBV20-1, with 10 bases identical to TRBD2. With 0 bases clipped from V and 5 bases from J, the junction kept 9 bases outside the gene matches. The CDR3 totals 16 residues. From germline, CDR1 is DFQATT and CDR2 SNEGSKA (reference sequence). The CDR3 loop reads CSARDLASGSGETQYF. CDR3 sequence (DNA): TGCAGTGCTAGAGATCTTGCTAGCGGGAGTGGTGAGACCCAGTACTTC.

This clonotype came up a few times. The chain couples TRBV5-1 to TRBJ2-5; 10 bases fit TRBD2. J gave up 5 bases and V 4 bases, and 14 bases lay outside the gene matches. The length of the CDR3 is 17 residues. Germline V CDR1 and CDR2: SGHRS, YFSETQ. CDR3 loop: CASSPPSGGPTRETQYF. Written as DNA, the CDR3 is TGCGCCAGCAGCCCCCCTAGCGGGGGACCCACCAGGGAGACCCAGTACTTC.

The V call is TRBV4-1, the J call TRBJ2-1; D uncertain. CDR3 length: 15 residues. The V gene's germline CDR1 is MGHRA and CDR2 YSYEKL. The V gene lost 6 bases and the J gene lost 8 bases, with 20 bases spanning the gap. The CDR3 nucleotides are TGCGCCAGCAGAGAGCTGTTTACGCCAAGGTATGAGCAGTTCTTC. It is translated as CASRELFTPRYEQFF.

This chain links TRBV5-1 with TRBJ2-1; D assignment may be TRBD1 or TRBD2 (5 bases each). The CDR3 covers 14 residues. Germline loops: CDR1 SGHRS, CDR2 YFSETQ. V gave up 3 bases and J gave up 4 bases, with 11 bases separating them. CDR3 region: CASSSHGAYNEQFF. The CDR3 DNA reads as TGCGCCAGCAGCTCCCACGGGGCATACAATGAGCAGTTCTTC.

This clonotype was seen more than once but under ten times. V is TRBV13 and J is TRBJ2-3; D gene uncertain. V gave up 5 bases and J gave up 1 base, with 13 bases separating them. The germline gives CDR1 PRHDT, CDR2 FYEKMQ (reference sequence). CDR3 length equals 15 residues. CDR3 sequence reads: CASSPPSEGTDTQYF. DNA of the CDR3: TGTGCCAGCAGCCCCCCCTCCGAGGGCACAGATACGCAGTATTTT.

This clonotype was seen a few times. The chain combines TRBV19 with TRBJ2-7; D might be TRBD1 (6 bases). The CDR3 has 15 residues. Germline values: CDR1 LNHDA, CDR2 SQIVND (reference sequence). The V and J ends lost 1 base and 3 bases respectively, with 13 bases between them. CDR3 loop: CASSIGLGHIYEQYF. The CDR3 DNA sequence: TGTGCCAGTAGTATAGGGTTGGGACATATCTACGAGCAGTACTTC.

The chain carries TRBV24-1 and TRBJ2-2; 11 bases map to TRBD1. Trimming cost V 4 bases and J 7 bases; bases outside gene matches: 16. CDR1 and CDR2 from the germline V gene are KGHDR and SFDVKD. The CDR3 runs to 19 residues. CDR3 in amino acids: CATSDPGVADRGRFGELFF. In DNA form, the CDR3 reads TGTGCCACCAGTGACCCCGGGGTTGCGGACAGGGGGCGGTTCGGGGAGCTGTTTTTT.

Only a few counts were recorded for this clonotype. The V and J genes are TRBV6-5 and TRBJ1-1; weak D call: TRBD1 (5 bases). Trimming cost V 2 bases and J 4 bases, with 17 bases left between them. Germline loops: CDR1 MNHEY, CDR2 SVGAGI. This CDR3 has 16 residues. CDR3 protein: CASSYGHTGFPTEAFF. DNA of the CDR3: TGTGCCAGCAGTTACGGCCACACAGGATTTCCCACTGAAGCTTTCTTT.

Ten or more counts support this clonotype. The chain links TRBV2 to TRBJ2-3; 9 positions agree with TRBD2. Trimming cost V 3 bases and J 3 bases; bases outside gene matches: 7. The length of the CDR3 is 16 residues. Germline lookup yields CDR1 SNHLY and CDR2 FYNNEI. CDR3 sequence reads: CASSEELAGSTDTQYF. The DNA for the CDR3 is TGTGCCAGCAGTGAGGAACTAGCGGGTAGTACAGATACGCAGTATTTT.